This paragraph reports one T cell receptor beta chain. Its antigen remains unidentified. No quality values exist for individual bases; no much larger clone is one base distant. The trial excluded patients who had a history of autoimmune disease or were on systemic immunosuppression. In every dose cohort, peripheral blood was drawn for TCR sequencing at baseline, cycle 4 day 1, and cycle 7 day 1. Samples came from an open-label, multicenter, first-in-human phase I dose-escalation trial of ivuxolimab. Adults with locally advanced or metastatic melanoma, renal cell carcinoma, hepatocellular carcinoma or head and neck squamous cell carcinoma were enrolled in the trial. Before TCR sequencing, CD4+ T cells and CD8+ T cells were sorted from peripheral blood as separate populations. This sample stems from a study of OX40 agonist ivuxolimab in advanced cancers. In terms of the full investigation: Ivuxolimab, which targeted the costimulatory receptor OX40 (CD134), was an agonistic, fully human IgG2 monoclonal antibody. Intravenous ivuxolimab was administered to patients every 2 weeks at six dose levels: 0.01, 0.1, 0.3, 1.5, 3 and 10 mg/kg. Of the 50 to 55 dose-escalation patients, hepatocellular carcinoma was present in roughly 19, melanoma in some 15, renal cell carcinoma in 9 and head and neck cancer in 9. In the dose-escalation cohort, around 80% of patients were male, and the mean age was around 65 years with a range of about 23 to 79. Prior anti-PD-1, anti-PD-L1 or anti-CTLA-4 therapy was permitted, and checkpoint inhibitors had been received by under 50% of dose-escalation patients. Partial responses occurred in three dose-escalation patients, of whom one had hepatocellular carcinoma and two had cutaneous melanoma. Peripheral TCRbeta sequencing aimed to test whether ivuxolimab altered TCR sequence diversity and caused clonal T-cell expansion. The paper describes the monotherapy dose-escalation part (N of about 52 patients) of the phase I trial of ivuxolimab.

To sequence the TCRbeta CDR3 region, genomic DNA was isolated from the sorted cells. The immunoSEQ Assay was used to sequence the TCRbeta CDR3 regions. The table comes from immuneACCESS by way of TCRdb, which keeps in-frame sequences with V and J called. Part of the clones is missing from these tables; in studies checked, under half for an unresolved V gene and the rest for unknown reasons. Across this sample there are 45,000 to 60,000 clones, with approximately 90% seen only once. The leading ten clones occupy less than 6% of the sample. Findings and caveats that apply to the study as a whole: Low levels of normalized T-cell clonal expansion were also seen in some patients who did not respond. In the 0.1-3.0 mg/kg groups, partial responders had among the lowest normalized peripheral clonal expansion, particularly in CD8+ T cells. On average, CD8+ T cells showed more expanded clones than CD4+ T cells after ivuxolimab. At doses from 0.1 to 3.0 mg/kg, clonal expansion was seen in both CD4+ and CD8+ blood T cells between baseline and week 6. Antigen specificity was not determined for the clonally expanded peripheral T cells.

V and J are trimmed by 6 bases and 5 bases, and the gene matches miss 4 bases of the junction. The germline V gene specifies MNHNS as CDR1 and SASEGT as CDR2. The CDR3 holds 13 amino acids from the cysteine to the phenylalanine. Only CDR3 DNA remains: 39 bases, in frame from the first base. The sequence was collected from an adult with an advanced solid tumor such as melanoma, head and neck, liver or kidney cancer. The V and J segments used are TRBV6-1 and TRBJ2-7; 10 bases in between match TRBD2. This material consisted of CD4+ or CD8+ T cells sorted from blood, taken in a trial of the OX40 agonist ivuxolimab. The DNA sequence is TGTGCCAGCAGGACTAGCGGGCGTAACGAGCAGTACTTC. Its product reads: CASRTSGRNEQYF.